These T cell receptor beta chains were read from a single sample in a study of blood T cells in healthy people across ages. TCRdb used MiXCR to reprocess the 5' RACE reads, holding one entry per CDR3 protein. The sample contains roughly 800,000 distinct CDR3 sequences, under 40% of which appear only once. The sample comprised blood. These TCRs come from a man in his late teens or twenties in good health. Both conserved end residues are part of each CDR3. A D gene is named only where the DNA matches it firmly. Clone size is not always given. Where it is, it says once, few, many or a class for expanded clones.

clone size	D gene	J gene	V gene	CDR3 length	CDR3 DNA	CDR3 protein
.	TRBD1	TRBJ2-5	TRBV20-1	15	TGCAGTGCTAGAGATTGGGACAGGGTACTCAATGAGCTGTACTTC	CSARDWDRVLNELYF
.	.	TRBJ2-2	TRBV14	14	TGTGCCAGCAGCAGGAGGGGAAACACCGGGGAGCTGTTTTTT	CASSRRGNTGELFF
.	.	TRBJ2-3	TRBV24-1	14	TGTGCCACCAGTGATGAAGCTAGCACAGATACGCAGTATTTT	CATSDEASTDTQYF
few	.	TRBJ2-2	TRBV20-1	13	TGCAGTGCTAGAGATGCGGCCGGCGGGGAGCTGTTTTTT	CSARDAAGGELFF
few	.	TRBJ1-6	TRBV4-3	16	TGCGCCAGCAGCCAGGAACGGGTGCCCTATAATTCACCCCTCCACTTT	CASSQERVPYNSPLHF
many	.	TRBJ2-7	TRBV7-2	15	TGTGCCAGCACCCCAGGAGGGCTAGCAACCTACGAGCAGTACTTC	CASTPGGLATYEQYF
.	TRBD1	TRBJ1-5	TRBV6-6	13	TGTGCCAGTCTCAGGGACAGGGCTCAGCCCCAGCATTTT	CASLRDRAQPQHF
few	.	TRBJ1-1	TRBV4-3	16	TGCGCCAGCAGCCAGGGCGGGGAACAAATGAACACTGAAGCTTTCTTT	CASSQGGEQMNTEAFF
.	TRBD2	TRBJ2-7	TRBV29-1	15	TGCAGCGTTGCGGTGGCCGGGGGAGGGCTGGGCGAGCAGTACTTC	CSVAVAGGGLGEQYF
.	.	TRBJ1-4	TRBV7-9	14	TGTGCCAGCAGCGAAGAGGACCTTAATGAAAAACTGTTTTTT	CASSEEDLNEKLFF
.	.	TRBJ1-4	TRBV27	15	TGTGCCAGCAGTTTTGGTCCAGCGTTTAATGAAAAACTGTTTTTT	CASSFGPAFNEKLFF
.	TRBD1	TRBJ2-1	TRBV24-1	14	TGTGCCACCAGTGACACAGGGGGCAGGAATGAGCAGTTCTTC	CATSDTGGRNEQFF
few	.	TRBJ2-5	TRBV4-3	17	TGCGCCAGCAGCCAAGTAGGGGGTGGCCGACAAGGAGAGACCCAGTACTTC	CASSQVGGGRQGETQYF
.	TRBD2	TRBJ2-1	TRBV5-1	15	TGCGCCAGCAGCTTTGGGGGGGAGGACTACAATGAGCAGTTCTTC	CASSFGGEDYNEQFF
.	.	TRBJ2-7	TRBV7-9	14	TGTGCCAGCGCGTCGGGACCCGTGTTGTACGAGCAGTACTTC	CASASGPVLYEQYF
few	TRBD1	TRBJ1-5	TRBV7-2	17	TGTGCCAGCAGCTTTTCAGGGGGCAGGGGGAGCAATCAGCCCCAGCATTTT	CASSFSGGRGSNQPQHF
many	.	TRBJ2-6	TRBV27	14	TGTGCCAGCAGTCTTTCGGGAGGGGCCAACGTCCTGACTTTC	CASSLSGGANVLTF
once	TRBD2	TRBJ2-1	TRBV7-8	16	TGTGCCAGCAGCTTAGCTCAGGCGGGGGGGCACTACGAGCAGTTCTTC	CASSLAQAGGHYEQFF
.	.	TRBJ2-4	TRBV20-1	12	TGCAGTGCTGACCTTCGGGGAAACATTCAGTACTTC	CSADLRGNIQYF
.	TRBD2	TRBJ2-3	TRBV12-3/TRBV12-4	15	TGTGCCAGCAGTTTGCGCGGGAGTAGTGAAGATACGCAGTATTTT	CASSLRGSSEDTQYF
once	.	TRBJ2-5	TRBV19	16	TGTGCCAGTAGTGTAGAAATTACTAGGGGGAGGAATGAGCAGTACTTC	CASSVEITRGRNEQYF
.	.	TRBJ2-3	TRBV5-4	15	TGTGCCAGCAGCTTGCTGAGGGGGAACGAAGATACGCAGTATTTT	CASSLLRGNEDTQYF
few	.	TRBJ2-5	TRBV28	15	TGTGCCAGCAGTCTAGGGGCGCGGGCTCAAGAGACCCAGTACTTC	CASSLGARAQETQYF
many	TRBD2	TRBJ2-5	TRBV20-1	14	TGCAGTGCCAGGACTAGCGGCGTTAAAGAGACCCAGTACTTC	CSARTSGVKETQYF
.	TRBD2	TRBJ2-4	TRBV20-1	13	TGCAGTGCTAGGACTAGCGGGGGGAATGAGCAGTACTTC	CSARTSGGNEQYF
.	TRBD1	TRBJ2-1	TRBV7-9	16	TGTGCCAGCTTTCTACCCGGGACAGAGGGTTACAATGAGCAGTTCTTC	CASFLPGTEGYNEQFF
.	.	TRBJ2-5	TRBV14	13	TGTGCCAGCAGCCAAGTAGTTCAAGAGACCCAGTACTTC	CASSQVVQETQYF
many	.	TRBJ2-1	TRBV12-3/TRBV12-4	13	TGTGCCAGCAGTCCCTCGACTGATGCTAATCAGTTCTTC	CASSPSTDANQFF
few	.	TRBJ1-2	TRBV4-1	17	TGCGCCAGCAGCCAAGGGTTCCGGAAGGGTGGTGTCTATGGCTACACCTTC	CASSQGFRKGGVYGYTF
few	.	TRBJ1-2	TRBV2	13	TGTGCCAGCAGTGGGGACGGACTATATGGCTACACCTTC	CASSGDGLYGYTF
.	.	TRBJ2-4	TRBV4-3	16	TGCGCCAGCAGCCACAGACACGGACCGGGGGAAAACATTCAGTACTTC	CASSHRHGPGENIQYF
.	TRBD1	TRBJ2-7	TRBV4-2	14	TGTGCCAGCAGCCTTTCGGACAGGGATCATGAGCAGTACTTC	CASSLSDRDHEQYF
many	.	TRBJ1-1	TRBV12-3/TRBV12-4	13	TGTGCCAGCAGCCCCCCCGGGGCTTTGGAAGCTTTCTTT	CASSPPGALEAFF
few	TRBD1	TRBJ1-5	TRBV20-1	15	TGCAGTGCTAGAGATGGCTCGACAGGGGGGGAGCCCCAGCATTTT	CSARDGSTGGEPQHF
many	TRBD1	TRBJ2-3	TRBV4-3	16	TGCGCCAGCAGCCAAGAGTACAGGGGGAGCACAGATACGCAGTATTTT	CASSQEYRGSTDTQYF
few	.	TRBJ2-5	TRBV12-3/TRBV12-4	12	TGTGCCAGCAGGACGACGGACAATGAGCAGTACTTC	CASRTTDNEQYF
few	.	TRBJ1-5	TRBV5-5	17	TGTGCCAGCAGCTTGTCCCCCGGGACTCCCGCAGGCCAGCCCCAGCATTTT	CASSLSPGTPAGQPQHF
.	TRBD1	TRBJ2-5	TRBV15	15	TGTGCCACCAGCCACATGGGACAGGGGGAAGAGACCCAGTACTTC	CATSHMGQGEETQYF
.	.	TRBJ1-1	TRBV12-3/TRBV12-4	13	TGTGCCTGCAGTTTAGAGGGGGGCGCTGAAGCTTTCTTT	CACSLEGGAEAFF
many	.	TRBJ1-2	TRBV7-2	13	TGTGCCAGCAGCTTAGGGACAAACTATGGCTACACCTTC	CASSLGTNYGYTF
.	TRBD1	TRBJ2-3	TRBV4-3	18	TGCGCCAGCAGCCAAACTATCCCGGGACAGGCGTTCACAGATACGCAGTATTTT	CASSQTIPGQAFTDTQYF
many	.	TRBJ2-1	TRBV7-9	14	TGTGCCAGCAGCTTAGAAATTAAGGGCAATGAGCAGTTCTTC	CASSLEIKGNEQFF